This T cell receptor beta chain was captured in a study of T cell repertoires in cytomegalovirus infection. Turning to the study itself: Shared public TCR beta signatures pointed to both CMV infection and a matching HLA type. Regarding the study as a whole: Of the TCR beta families, the public ones yielded a cumulative frequency that identified carriers of CMV plus the relevant HLA. CMV-specific HLA-C-restricted TCR beta clonotypes dominated the ex vivo response.

Via MiXCR, TCRdb re-called the reads, giving one row per CDR3 protein. The repertoire holds hundreds of thousands of distinct CDR3 sequences, with about 33% as singletons. The CDR3 is 17 residues long. The junction had 12 bases not matched to a gene; V was cut back by 5 bases and J by 4 bases. Germline V gene sequence: CDR1 SGHTA, CDR2 FQGNSA. Concerning this clonotype itself: Its antigen is not identified. A much larger clone sits a single nucleotide away, making a read error possible.

Sequencing was performed on cultured CD8+ T cells from PBMCs, taken from culture after CMV antigen stimulation. The receptor was isolated from a human donor in good health (CMV status not recorded). Some clones in this sample may be carry-over from other donors' samples. J is TRBJ2-1 and V is TRBV7-2, with 9 bases that match TRBD2. In DNA, the CDR3 is TGTACCAGCAGCGTCCTAGCGGGGCTCCAGATTTACAATGAGCAGTTCTTC. Translated, it gives CTSSVLAGLQIYNEQFF.